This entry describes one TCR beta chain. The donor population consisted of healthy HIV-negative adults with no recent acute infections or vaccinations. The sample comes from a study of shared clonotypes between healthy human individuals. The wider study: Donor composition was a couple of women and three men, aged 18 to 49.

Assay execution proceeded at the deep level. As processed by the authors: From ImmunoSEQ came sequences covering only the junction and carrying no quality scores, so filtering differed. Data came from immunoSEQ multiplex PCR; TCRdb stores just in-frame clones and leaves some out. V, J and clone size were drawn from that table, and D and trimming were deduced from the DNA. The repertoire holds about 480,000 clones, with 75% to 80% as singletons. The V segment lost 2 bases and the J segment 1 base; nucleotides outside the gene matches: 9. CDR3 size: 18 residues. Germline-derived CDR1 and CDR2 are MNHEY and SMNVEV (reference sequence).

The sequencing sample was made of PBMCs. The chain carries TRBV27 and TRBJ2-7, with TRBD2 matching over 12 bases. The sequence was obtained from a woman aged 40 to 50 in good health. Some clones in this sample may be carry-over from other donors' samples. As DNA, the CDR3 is TGTGCCAGCAGTTTAGAAGGTCTAGCGGGAGGGCCTTCCTACGAGCAGTACTTC. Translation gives CASSLEGLAGGPSYEQYF.